The 23 T cell receptor beta chains below come from one sample, sequenced in a study of metastatic and nonmetastatic thyroid tumors. Prior to thyroid surgery, none of the patients had received any treatment. TCRdb reanalyzed the PCR reads with MiXCR. The sample holds 27,000 or so clones, 20% to 30% seen once. Sequenced material: blood. All receptors derive from a female donor with papillary thyroid cancer or a benign thyroid nodule (not recorded which). Some clones in this sample may be carry-over from other donors' samples.

This clone was counted ten times or more. The chain couples TRBV4-1 to TRBJ2-7; D may be TRBD2 (5 bases). Germline V gene lookup returns CDR1 MGHRA and CDR2 YSYEKL. The CDR3 is 16 amino acids. V lost 0 bases to trimming and J lost 3 bases, with 15 bases between them. In DNA, the CDR3 is TGCGCCAGCAGCCAAGAAGCTTTTGGGGAGAGCTACGAGCAGTACTTC. This codes for CASSQEAFGESYEQYF.

This clone came up a few times. This sequence may be a read error, since a much larger clone differs from it by one base. The chain employs TRBV24-1 and TRBJ2-1, with no clear D. Germline V gene lookup returns CDR1 KGHDR and CDR2 SFDVKD. CDR3 length: 12 amino acids. This CDR3 is CATSEWGNERFF. The CDR3 nucleotides read TGTGCCACCAGTGAGTGGGGAAATGAGCGGTTCTTC.

This clone has more than one count but fewer than ten. A much larger clone lies a single base off, so this may be a read error. The CDR3 loop is CVSSFLRGMNTEAFF. In DNA form, the CDR3 reads TGTGTCAGCAGTTTTCTCCGTGGTATGAACACTGAAGCTTTCTTT. The chain combines TRBV12-3 or TRBV12-4 with TRBJ1-1, with D uncertain. There are 15 residues in the CDR3.

This clone has only a few counts. The chain joins TRBV6-4 to TRBJ2-7; 11 nucleotides agree with TRBD2. Trimming cost V 6 bases and J 0 bases; bases outside gene matches: 4. CDR3 size: 15 residues. Germline V gene data show CDR1 as MRHNA and CDR2 as SNTAGT. CDR3 in amino acids: CASSPGLAASYEQYF. For the CDR3, the DNA is TGTGCCAGCAGCCCGGGACTAGCGGCCTCCTACGAGCAGTACTTC.

This clone was counted many times. The chain combines TRBV18 with TRBJ1-5; 10 nucleotides match TRBD1. This CDR3 comprises 15 residues. Germline trimming cut 3 bases from V and 6 bases from J; bases unmatched to any gene: 5. Per the germline V gene, CDR1 is KGHSH and CDR2 is LQKENI. The CDR3 loop reads CASSPRDRGGQPQHF. In DNA, the CDR3 is TGTGCCAGCTCACCCCGGGACAGGGGAGGTCAGCCCCAGCATTTT.

This clone was recorded a few times. V and J are TRBV2 and TRBJ2-7; 7 bases are shared with TRBD1. With V trimmed by 10 bases and J by 5 bases, 8 bases remained unmatched. The CDR3 has 12 amino acids. Germline values: CDR1 SNHLY, CDR2 FYNNEI. The CDR3 DNA reads TGTGCCACTTCGACAGGGACCGACGAGCAGTACTTC. Its protein product is CATSTGTDEQYF. The full variable domain, rest sourced from reference TRBV2 and TRBJ2-7, is EPEVTQTPSHQVTQMGQEVILRCVPISNHLYFYWYRQILGQKVEFLVSFYNNEISEKSEIFDDQFSVERPDGSNFTLKIRSTKLEDSAMYFCATSTGTDEQYFGPGTRLTVT.

This clone has ten or more counts. The genes are TRBV28 and TRBJ2-2, with D tentatively TRBD1 or TRBD2 (6 bases each). With 3 bases removed from V and 1 base from J, the gap between germline ends came to 12 bases. Germline loops: CDR1 MDHEN, CDR2 SYDVKM. The CDR3 runs to 16 residues. CDR3 bases: TGTGCCAGCAGTTTGGCAGGAGGGGGGAACACCGGGGAGCTGTTTTTT. Amino acid sequence: CASSLAGGGNTGELFF.

This clone was seen at least ten times. This chain connects TRBV20-1 to TRBJ2-5, with no clear D. With 1 base removed from V and 5 bases from J, the gap between germline ends came to 8 bases. The CDR3 is 12 residues long. The V gene's germline CDR1 is DFQATT and CDR2 SNEGSKA (reference sequence). The CDR3 region has the DNA TGCAGTGCTAGAGGGGAACTGGAGACCCAGTACTTC. Translating gives CSARGELETQYF.

This clone appeared many times. V is TRBV27 and J is TRBJ2-5, with D hard to call. V shed 1 base and J shed 5 bases, with 8 bases lying between them. The germline CDR1 and CDR2 sequences are MNHEY and SMNVEV (reference sequence). This CDR3 has 13 amino acids. The CDR3 spells CASSLWGGETQYF. CDR3 coding DNA: TGTGCCAGCAGTTTATGGGGTGGCGAGACCCAGTACTTC.

The gene calls are TRBV7-9 and TRBJ1-2; D is undetermined. Germline lookup yields CDR1 SEHNR and CDR2 FQNEAQ (reference sequence). The CDR3 runs to 11 residues. The V end was cut by 4 bases, the J end by 4 bases, with 4 bases between. The CDR3 DNA follows: TGTGCCAGCAGCTACTCCTATGGCTACACCTTC. Translated, it gives CASSYSYGYTF.

This clone is medium-sized (0.01 to 0.1%) by share. V gene TRBV6-1 combines with J gene TRBJ2-7; 8 bases are a match to TRBD1. V shed 7 bases, J shed 4 bases, and the junction held 9 bases outside the gene matches. The CDR3 is 14 residues long. Germline-derived CDR1 and CDR2 are MNHNS and SASEGT. This chain's CDR3 is CASNRQGRGYEQYV. Here the CDR3 DNA reads TGTGCCAGCAACAGACAGGGGCGAGGGTACGAGCAGTACGTC.

This clone is termed medium-sized. The V gene is TRBV6-1, the J gene TRBJ1-5; 8 nucleotides align to TRBD1. This CDR3 has 16 residues. V was pared by 5 bases and J by 7 bases, with 13 bases of the junction left unmatched. Germline CDR1 and CDR2: MNHNS and SASEGT. The CDR3 protein is CASSWMPAGGGQPQHF. The CDR3 nucleotides are TGTGCCAGCAGTTGGATGCCGGCAGGGGGCGGACAGCCCCAGCATTTT.

The V and J genes are TRBV6-1 and TRBJ1-3; TRBD1 matches 7 bases. CDR3 length equals 15 residues. Losses at the gene ends were 1 base for V and 4 bases for J; bases not matched to a gene: 4. Germline-derived CDR1 and CDR2 are MNHNS and SASEGT. CDR3 in DNA: TGTGCCAGCAGTGAAGAAACAGGGGCAGGAAACACCATATATTTT. Translated: CASSEETGAGNTIYF.

By share of the sample, this clone is medium-sized. The chain carries TRBV27 and TRBJ2-1; D not resolved. The CDR3 extends over 11 amino acids. The V and J ends lost 4 bases and 3 bases respectively, with 1 base between them. CDR1 MNHEY and CDR2 SMNVEV come from the germline V gene (reference sequence). CDR3 protein: CASSYYNEQFF. The CDR3 DNA is TGTGCCAGCAGTTACTACAATGAGCAGTTCTTC.

The chain carries TRBV3-1 and TRBJ2-7, with TRBD2 identical over 8 bases. The CDR3 is 15 amino acids. Germline-derived CDR1 and CDR2 are LGHDT and YNNKEL (reference sequence). The CDR3 nucleotides are TGTGCCATCAGCCGGGGGGGGGCCACACCCTACGAGCAGTACGTC. Protein product: CAISRGGATPYEQYV.

This clone was counted only a few times. The V and J genes are TRBV6-1 and TRBJ2-7, with D unclear. Trimming cost V 7 bases and J 2 bases, with 12 bases left between them. CDR3 length: 13 residues. The V gene's germline CDR1 is MNHNS and CDR2 SASEGT. The CDR3 nucleotides read TGTGCCAGCAACCTCGGCAGCCCCTACGAGCAGTACTTC. Translated, it gives CASNLGSPYEQYF.

By share, this clone ranks as medium-sized (0.01 to 0.1%). CDR3 in amino acids: CASSPPTGVDGYTF. The CDR3, as DNA: TGTGCCAGCTCACCGCCGACAGGGGTTGATGGCTACACCTTC. The chain combines TRBV18 with TRBJ1-2, with 8 bases aligning to TRBD1. Germline trimming cut 3 bases from V and 6 bases from J; bases unmatched to any gene: 6. The CDR3 runs to 14 residues. Germline V gene data show CDR1 as KGHSH and CDR2 as LQKENI.

Concerning this clone: The junction differs from germline at one of its ends, possibly a read error. The rearrangement uses TRBV20-1 and TRBJ2-7; D is perhaps TRBD1 (5 bases). Germline lookup yields CDR1 DFQATT and CDR2 SNEGSKA (reference sequence). The CDR3 loop spans 12 amino acids. CDR3 in amino acids: CSAGEREHEQCF. The CDR3 DNA is TGCAGTGCAGGGGAAAGGGAACACGAGCAGTGCTTC.

The gene calls are TRBV19 and TRBJ1-1; no definite D call. The CDR3 runs 16 residues. V lost 3 bases and J 3 bases, leaving 17 bases between the germline ends. In germline, CDR1 is LNHDA, CDR2 SQIVND (reference sequence). The CDR3: CASSIGYGHLDTEAFF. The CDR3 DNA reads as TGTGCCAGTAGTATCGGATACGGGCACTTGGACACTGAAGCTTTCTTT.

This clone has at least ten counts. The CDR3 nucleotides are TGTGCCAGCAGCCCGTACGGGGATGGAGGCACTGAAGCTTTCTTT. This encodes CASSPYGDGGTEAFF. V gene TRBV4-2 combines with J gene TRBJ1-1, with D uncertain. The CDR3 spans 15 residues. Trimming cost V 4 bases and J 4 bases, with 16 bases left between them. From germline, CDR1 is LGHNA and CDR2 YNFKEQ.

In this sample, this clone turned up many times. This sequence joins TRBV11-2 and TRBJ2-6; 7 nucleotides align to TRBD1. Germline V gene sequence: CDR1 SGHAT, CDR2 FQNNGV. This CDR3 contains 17 residues. V dropped 5 bases and J dropped 0; count of bases not matched to a gene: 7. CDR3 protein: CASSRNSGGSGANVLTF. For the CDR3, the DNA is TGTGCCAGCAGCAGAAATTCAGGGGGCTCTGGGGCCAACGTCCTGACTTTC.

The genes are TRBV9 and TRBJ2-1, with 7 positions matching TRBD2. The CDR3 is 13 amino acids. Germline V lookup: CDR1 SGDLS, CDR2 YYNGEE. J lost 12 bases, V lost 9 bases, and 15 bases had no gene match. Here the CDR3 reads CAIRGGGLDGQFF. The CDR3 nucleotides are TGTGCCATCCGCGGGGGTGGCCTCGATGGGCAGTTCTTC.

This clone qualifies as medium-sized. The chain employs TRBV20-1 and TRBJ2-1; D remains unclear. V was shortened by 6 bases and J by 6 bases, with 12 bases between the two germline ends. This CDR3 region has 12 residues. CDR1 DFQATT and CDR2 SNEGSKA come from the germline V gene (reference sequence). This chain's CDR3 is CSAPDQTNEQFF. CDR3 nucleotides: TGCAGTGCGCCGGACCAGACCAATGAGCAGTTCTTC.